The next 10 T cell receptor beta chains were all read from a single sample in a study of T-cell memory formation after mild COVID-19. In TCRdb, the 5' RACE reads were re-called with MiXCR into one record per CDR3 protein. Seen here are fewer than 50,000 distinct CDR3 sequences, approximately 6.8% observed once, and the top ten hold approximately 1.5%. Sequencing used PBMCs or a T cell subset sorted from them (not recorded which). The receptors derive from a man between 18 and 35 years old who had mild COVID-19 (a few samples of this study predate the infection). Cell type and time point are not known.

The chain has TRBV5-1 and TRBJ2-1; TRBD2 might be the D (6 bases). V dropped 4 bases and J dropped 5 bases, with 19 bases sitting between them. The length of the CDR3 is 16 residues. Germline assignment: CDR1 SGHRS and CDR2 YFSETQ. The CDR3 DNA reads TGCGCCAGCAGCCCTCGGGGGTCCCCTTTCGACAATGAGCAGTTCTTC. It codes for CASSPRGSPFDNEQFF.

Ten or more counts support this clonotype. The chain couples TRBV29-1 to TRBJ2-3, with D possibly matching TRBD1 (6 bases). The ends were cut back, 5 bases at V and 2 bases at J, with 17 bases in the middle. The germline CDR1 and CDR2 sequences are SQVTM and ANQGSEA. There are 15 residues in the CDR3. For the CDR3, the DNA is TGCAGCGTTTATTCTCCGGGACACTCCACAGATACGCAGTATTTT. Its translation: CSVYSPGHSTDTQYF.

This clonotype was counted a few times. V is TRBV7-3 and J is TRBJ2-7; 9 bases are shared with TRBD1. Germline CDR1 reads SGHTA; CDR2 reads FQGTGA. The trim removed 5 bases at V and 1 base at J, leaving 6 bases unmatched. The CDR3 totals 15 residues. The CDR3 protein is CASSQTGGKSYEQYF. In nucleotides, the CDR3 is TGTGCCAGCAGCCAGACAGGGGGAAAGTCCTACGAGCAGTACTTC.

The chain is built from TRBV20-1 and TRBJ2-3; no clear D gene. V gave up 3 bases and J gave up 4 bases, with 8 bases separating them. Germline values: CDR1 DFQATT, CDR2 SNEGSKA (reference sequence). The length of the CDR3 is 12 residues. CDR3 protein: CSASSWADTQYF. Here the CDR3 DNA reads TGCAGTGCTAGCTCTTGGGCAGATACGCAGTATTTT.

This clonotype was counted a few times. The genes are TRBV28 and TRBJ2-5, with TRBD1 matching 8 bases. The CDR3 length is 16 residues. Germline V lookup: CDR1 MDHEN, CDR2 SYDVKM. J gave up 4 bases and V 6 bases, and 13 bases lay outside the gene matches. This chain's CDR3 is CASSHQTGVPGETQYF. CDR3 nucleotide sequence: TGTGCCAGCAGCCACCAGACAGGGGTCCCGGGAGAGACCCAGTACTTC. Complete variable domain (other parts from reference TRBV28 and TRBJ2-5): DVKVTQSSRYLVKRTGEKVFLECVQDMDHENMFWYRQDPGLGLRLIYFSYDVKMKEKGDIPEGYSVSREKKERFSLILESASTNQTSMYLCASSHQTGVPGETQYFGPGTRLLVL.

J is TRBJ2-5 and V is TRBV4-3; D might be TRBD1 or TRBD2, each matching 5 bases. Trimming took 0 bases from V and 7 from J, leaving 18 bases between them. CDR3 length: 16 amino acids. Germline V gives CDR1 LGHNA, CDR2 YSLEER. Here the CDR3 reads CASSQEGTSPGGTQYF. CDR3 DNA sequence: TGCGCCAGCAGCCAAGAAGGGACGAGCCCAGGCGGGACCCAGTACTTC.

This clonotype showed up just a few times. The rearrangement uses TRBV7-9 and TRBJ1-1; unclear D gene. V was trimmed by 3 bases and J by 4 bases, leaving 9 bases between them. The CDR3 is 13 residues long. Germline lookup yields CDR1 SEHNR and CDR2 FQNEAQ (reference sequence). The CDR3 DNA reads TGTGCCAGCAGCTTCGATGCCACCACTGAAGCTTTCTTT. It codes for CASSFDATTEAFF.

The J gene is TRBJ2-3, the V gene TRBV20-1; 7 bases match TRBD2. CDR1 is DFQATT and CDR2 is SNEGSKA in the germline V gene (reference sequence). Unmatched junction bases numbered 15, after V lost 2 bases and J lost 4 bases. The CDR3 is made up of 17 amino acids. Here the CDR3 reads CSARSINRGEFADTQYF. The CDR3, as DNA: TGCAGTGCTAGATCCATAAACCGGGGGGAATTTGCAGATACGCAGTATTTT.

The CDR3 protein is CASSTSRRIYEQYF. The CDR3 coding sequence is TGTGCCAGCTCTACGAGCAGGAGGATCTACGAGCAGTACTTC. This rearrangement joins TRBV18 to TRBJ2-7; D may be TRBD2 (5 bases). V was cut by 6 bases and J by 3 bases, with 15 bases left in between. CDR1 is KGHSH and CDR2 is LQKENI in the germline V gene. This CDR3 contains 14 residues.

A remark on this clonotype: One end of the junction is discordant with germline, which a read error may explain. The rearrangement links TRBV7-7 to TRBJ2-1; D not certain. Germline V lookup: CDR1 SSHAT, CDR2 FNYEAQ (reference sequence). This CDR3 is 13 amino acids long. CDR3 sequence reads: CASSPGHDNEQFF. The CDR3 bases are TGTGCTAGCAGCCCGGGCCATGACAATGAGCAGTTCTTC.